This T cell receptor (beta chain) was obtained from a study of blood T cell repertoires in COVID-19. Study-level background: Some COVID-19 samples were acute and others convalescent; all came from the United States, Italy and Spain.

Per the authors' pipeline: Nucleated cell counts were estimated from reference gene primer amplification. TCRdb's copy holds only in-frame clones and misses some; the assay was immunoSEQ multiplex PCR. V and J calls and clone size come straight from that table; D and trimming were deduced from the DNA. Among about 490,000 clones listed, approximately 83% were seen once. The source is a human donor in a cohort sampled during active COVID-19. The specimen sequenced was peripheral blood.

In nucleotides, the CDR3 is TGCGCCAGCAGTACAGCAGGGATTGGGACCGGGGAGCTGTTTTTT. Amino acids: CASSTAGIGTGELFF. The rearrangement uses TRBV5-1 and TRBJ2-2, with D possibly TRBD1 on 5 matching bases. Trimming shortened V by 5 bases and J by 5 bases, and 16 bases separated the two germline ends. CDR1 and CDR2 from the germline V gene are SGHRS and YFSETQ. This CDR3 contains 15 residues.